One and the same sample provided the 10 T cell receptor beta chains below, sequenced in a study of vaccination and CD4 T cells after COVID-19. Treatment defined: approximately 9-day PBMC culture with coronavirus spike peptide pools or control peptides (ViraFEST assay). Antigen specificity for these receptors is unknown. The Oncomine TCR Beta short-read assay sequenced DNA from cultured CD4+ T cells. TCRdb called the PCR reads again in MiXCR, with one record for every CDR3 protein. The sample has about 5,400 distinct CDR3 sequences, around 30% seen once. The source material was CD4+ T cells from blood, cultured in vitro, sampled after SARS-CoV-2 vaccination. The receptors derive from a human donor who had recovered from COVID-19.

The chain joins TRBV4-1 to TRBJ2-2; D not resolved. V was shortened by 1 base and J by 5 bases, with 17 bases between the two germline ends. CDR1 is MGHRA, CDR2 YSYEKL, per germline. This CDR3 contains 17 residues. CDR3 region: CASSQVGRSPRTGELFF. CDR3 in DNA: TGCGCCAGCAGCCAAGTTGGTAGGAGCCCCAGGACCGGGGAGCTGTTTTTT.

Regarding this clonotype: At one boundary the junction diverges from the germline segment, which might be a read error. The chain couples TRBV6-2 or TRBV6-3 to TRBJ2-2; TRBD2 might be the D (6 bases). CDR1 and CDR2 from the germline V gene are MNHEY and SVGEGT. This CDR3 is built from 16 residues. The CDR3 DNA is TGTGCCAGCAACTCCGCTGGGTGGGGGGTCACCGGGGAGCTGCTTTTT. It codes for CASNSAGWGVTGELLF.

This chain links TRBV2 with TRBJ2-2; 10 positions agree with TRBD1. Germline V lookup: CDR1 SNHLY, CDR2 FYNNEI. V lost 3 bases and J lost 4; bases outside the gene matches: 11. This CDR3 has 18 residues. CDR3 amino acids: CASSDPGDRGRGTGELFF. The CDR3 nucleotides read TGTGCCAGCAGTGATCCTGGGGACAGGGGTCGAGGCACCGGGGAGCTGTTTTTT.

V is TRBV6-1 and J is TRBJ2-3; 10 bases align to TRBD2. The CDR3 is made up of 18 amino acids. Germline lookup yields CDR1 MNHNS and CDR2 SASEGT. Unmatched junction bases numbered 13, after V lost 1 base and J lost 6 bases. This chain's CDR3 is CASSEVASASGRGDTQYF. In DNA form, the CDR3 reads TGTGCCAGCAGTGAAGTTGCTTCCGCCAGCGGGAGGGGGGATACGCAGTATTTT.

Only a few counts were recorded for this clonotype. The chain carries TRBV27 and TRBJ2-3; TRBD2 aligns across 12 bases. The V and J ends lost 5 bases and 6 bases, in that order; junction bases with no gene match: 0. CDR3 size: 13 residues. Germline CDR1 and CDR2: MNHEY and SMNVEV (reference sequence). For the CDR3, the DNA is TGTGCCAGCAGTCTAGCGGGAGGGGATACGCAGTATTTT. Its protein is CASSLAGGDTQYF.

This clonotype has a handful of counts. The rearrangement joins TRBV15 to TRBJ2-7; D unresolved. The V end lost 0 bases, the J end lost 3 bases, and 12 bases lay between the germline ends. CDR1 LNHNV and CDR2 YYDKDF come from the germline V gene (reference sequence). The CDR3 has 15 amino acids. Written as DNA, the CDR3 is TGTGCCACCAGCAGAGATCCCGGCGGAAACTACGAGCAGTACTTC. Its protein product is CATSRDPGGNYEQYF.

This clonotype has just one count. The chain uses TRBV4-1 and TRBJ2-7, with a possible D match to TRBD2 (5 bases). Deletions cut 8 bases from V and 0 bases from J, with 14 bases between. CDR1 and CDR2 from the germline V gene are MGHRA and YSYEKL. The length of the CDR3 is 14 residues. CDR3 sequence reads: CASSDGKSSYEQYF. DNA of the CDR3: TGCGCCAGCTCAGACGGGAAGAGCTCCTACGAGCAGTACTTC.

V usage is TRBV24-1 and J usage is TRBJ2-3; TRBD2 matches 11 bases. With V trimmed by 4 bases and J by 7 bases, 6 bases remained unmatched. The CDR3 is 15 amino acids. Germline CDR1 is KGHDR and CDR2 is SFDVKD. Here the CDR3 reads CATSELAGDVYTQYF. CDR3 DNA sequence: TGTGCCACCAGTGAACTAGCGGGAGATGTGTATACGCAGTATTTT.

The DNA for the CDR3 is TGTGCCAGCAGTCCCGTTGATGTGGCCGCTCAGCCCCAGCATTTT. The encoded protein is CASSPVDVAAQPQHF. The rearrangement joins TRBV27 to TRBJ1-5; D is unclear. The CDR3 is made up of 15 amino acids. Germline values: CDR1 MNHEY, CDR2 SMNVEV (reference sequence). Trimming pared 5 bases from V and 6 bases from J, leaving 17 bases between.

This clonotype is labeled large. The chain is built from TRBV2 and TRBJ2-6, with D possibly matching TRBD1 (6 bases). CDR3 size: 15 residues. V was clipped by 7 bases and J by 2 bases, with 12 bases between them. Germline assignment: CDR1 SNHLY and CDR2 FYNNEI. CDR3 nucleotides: TGTGCCAGCACCATGAAGGGGGCTGGGGCCAACGTCCTGACTTTC. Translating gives CASTMKGAGANVLTF.